The rows below give T cell receptor beta chains drawn from one sample of a study of blood T cell repertoires in COVID-19. The data were produced by immunoSEQ multiplex PCR, yet TCRdb's version contains in-frame clones alone and is incomplete. There are around 77,000 clones in the sample; roughly 90% occur only once, and roughly 15% lies in the top ten. Specimen: peripheral blood. Receptors were obtained from an elderly woman with active or convalescent COVID-19. The CDR3 runs from the conserved cysteine through the conserved F or W. D genes are given only for firm matches. Some rows mark clone size as missing; the rest say once, few, many or name a class of expanded clone.

TRBV5-1,TRBD1,NA,CASSLVPGTGGAKQYF
TRBV28,TRBD1,NA,CASNQRGRGTQYF
TRBV28,NA,NA,CASRGRGPNTEAFF
TRBV4-1,NA,NA,CASSQGGASAKNIQYF
TRBV18,NA,NA,CASSPAAGSSYEQYF
TRBV5-1,NA,few,CASSLAGVGDTQYF
TRBV28,NA,NA,CASVDTHNSPLHF
TRBV5-6,NA,NA,CASSFTASSYEQYF
TRBV27,TRBD1,NA,CASSLSAGGFGNQPQHF
TRBV19,NA,NA,CASSISLFEKLFF
TRBV28,NA,NA,CASRGQDQPQHF
TRBV7-2,NA,few,CASSDFDQPQHF
TRBV19,TRBD1,NA,CASRGTGLWGTDTQYF
TRBV11-2,TRBD2,NA,CASSPRGGGQETQYF
TRBV18,TRBD1,NA,CASSPTGQAIYNEQFF
TRBV4-1,TRBD1,NA,CASSAPGQKHEQYF
TRBV7-6,TRBD2,NA,CASSSRLAASSDTQYF
TRBV6-5,NA,NA,CASSFDGDSGNTIYF
TRBV28,TRBD1,NA,CASSLSGQGANEQYF
TRBV9,NA,NA,CASGQNQPQHF
TRBV19,TRBD1,few,CASSTGTGGTGANVLTF
TRBV7-8,NA,NA,CASSLVPSRDQPQHF
TRBV28,NA,NA,CASSLDSLAKNIQYF
TRBV3-1/TRBV3-2,TRBD1,NA,CASSPSGGSYNEQFF
TRBV19,TRBD1,NA,CASSITGDGTEAFF
TRBV5-4,TRBD1,few,CASSLDRGVYNEQFF
TRBV6-2/TRBV6-3,NA,few,CASSGAGQPQHF
TRBV7-2,NA,NA,CASSLKTGSSPLHF
TRBV7-9,NA,NA,CASSQQGNEKLFF
TRBV7-6,TRBD2,NA,CASSFPGLRYNEQFF
TRBV4-1,NA,NA,CASQEGYSSYNEQFF